This T cell receptor (beta chain) stems from a study of siplizumab effects on memory and regulatory T cells. Findings and limits, study-wide: Suppression by proliferating Tregs derived from siplizumab cultures was not verified.

The CDR3 contains 13 residues. Trimming left V 3 bases short and J 1 base short, with 6 bases between. Germline V lookup: CDR1 SGHAT, CDR2 FQNNGV. With regard to this clone: Its target is unknown.

Profiled with immunoSEQ multiplex PCR; TCRdb holds only in-frame clones, not every one. The data show about 100,000 clones, around 94% seen once. Sequenced material: Tregs sorted from blood. This chain connects TRBV11-2 to TRBJ1-1; D ambiguous. This receptor was obtained from a human donor in good health. This CDR3 is CASSLTWNTEAFF. The CDR3 DNA is TGTGCCAGCAGCTTGACCTGGAACACTGAAGCTTTCTTT.